This TCR beta chain appears in the sequencing data of a study of blood T cells in healthy people across ages. Findings and caveats of the study: Investigators viewed diversity estimates from one million T cells as underestimates, the study reported.

The CDR3 runs 15 residues. V lost 0 bases and J lost 7, with 17 bases in between. The germline CDR1 and CDR2 sequences are SGDLS and YYNGEE. Next came a second PCR, run for about 6 to 11 cycles, which used a sample-barcoded 5' primer along with a J-beta primer mix. There were at least 2.5 million CDR3-containing paired-end reads obtained from each sample. TCRdb itself ran the 5' RACE reads through MiXCR, one entry per CDR3 protein. The sample records around 780,000 distinct CDR3 sequences, more than 55% being singletons. A word on this clonotype: What it recognizes is unknown.

Material: blood. V usage is TRBV9 and J usage is TRBJ2-7; unclear D gene. This receptor was taken from a middle-aged man in good health. CDR3 loop: CASSVENSPLREQYF. CDR3 nucleotide sequence: TGTGCCAGCAGCGTAGAAAACAGTCCACTACGAGAGCAGTACTTC.